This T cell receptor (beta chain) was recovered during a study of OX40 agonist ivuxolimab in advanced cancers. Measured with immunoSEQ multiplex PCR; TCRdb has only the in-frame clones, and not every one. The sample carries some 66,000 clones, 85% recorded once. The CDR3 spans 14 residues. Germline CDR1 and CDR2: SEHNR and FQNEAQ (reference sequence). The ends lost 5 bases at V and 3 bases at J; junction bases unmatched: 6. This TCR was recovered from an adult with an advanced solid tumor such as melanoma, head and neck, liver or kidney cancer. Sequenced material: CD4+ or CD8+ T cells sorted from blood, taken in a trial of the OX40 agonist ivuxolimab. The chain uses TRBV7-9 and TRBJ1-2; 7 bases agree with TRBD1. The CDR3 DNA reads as TGTGCCAGCAGCGTCGCAGGGGGTCACTATGGCTACACCTTC. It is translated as CASSVAGGHYGYTF.